This is a list of T cell receptor beta chains from one sample in a study of OX40 agonist ivuxolimab in advanced cancers. Clones were read by immunoSEQ multiplex PCR, and TCRdb kept only the in-frame ones, dropping some. The table records fewer than 90,000 clones, roughly 90% of them present only once. The specimen comprised CD4+ or CD8+ T cells sorted from blood, sampled in a trial of the OX40 agonist ivuxolimab. These receptors came from an adult with an advanced solid tumor such as melanoma, head and neck, liver or kidney cancer. The CDR3 runs from the conserved cysteine through the conserved F or W. A D gene is named only where the DNA matches it firmly. Clone sizes are given selectively: once, few, many, or a class where the clone is expanded.

J: TRBJ1-5; size: -; D: -; V: TRBV4-1; CDR3: CASSQGLLNQPQHF
J: TRBJ2-1; size: -; D: TRBD1; V: TRBV9; CDR3: CASSVGTGVKQFF
J: TRBJ1-1; size: -; D: -; V: TRBV10-3; CDR3: CAISEGENTEAFF
J: TRBJ1-2; size: -; D: -; V: TRBV27; CDR3: CASSLSLGYGYTF
J: TRBJ1-4; size: -; D: TRBD1; V: TRBV18; CDR3: CASSPFSPGGSEKLFF
J: TRBJ1-2; size: -; D: -; V: TRBV6-1; CDR3: CASSPSRVIYGYTF
J: TRBJ2-7; size: -; D: TRBD2; V: TRBV10-1; CDR3: CASSELAGSSYEQYF
J: TRBJ2-7; size: -; D: -; V: TRBV2; CDR3: CASSQQSLSSYEQYF
J: TRBJ1-5; size: -; D: TRBD1; V: TRBV6-1; CDR3: CASSSQGNQPQHF
J: TRBJ2-7; size: -; D: TRBD1; V: TRBV5-1; CDR3: CASSLEGQGREQYF
J: TRBJ2-3; size: -; D: -; V: TRBV4-1; CDR3: CASSLSGITDTQYF
J: TRBJ2-7; size: -; D: TRBD1; V: TRBV19; CDR3: CASSIAGQSTYEQYF
J: TRBJ2-2; size: few; D: TRBD2; V: TRBV10-2; CDR3: CASSIAGVNTGELFF
J: TRBJ2-4; size: -; D: TRBD1; V: TRBV6-1; CDR3: CASSESGTGKNIQYF
J: TRBJ2-5; size: -; D: -; V: TRBV2; CDR3: CASSEELETQYF
J: TRBJ1-5; size: -; D: -; V: TRBV29-1; CDR3: CSVEDPPDRANQPQHF
J: TRBJ2-6; size: -; D: -; V: TRBV6-4; CDR3: CASSDSSAAGANVLTF
J: TRBJ2-3; size: -; D: -; V: TRBV5-1; CDR3: CASRRTAGTDTQYF
J: TRBJ2-1; size: -; D: -; V: TRBV21-1; CDR3: CASSLVTRTSGGAKPSYNEQFF
J: TRBJ2-7; size: -; D: TRBD1; V: TRBV5-1; CDR3: CASSAGQGIYEQYF
J: TRBJ1-6; size: -; D: -; V: TRBV11-2; CDR3: CASSLQGAYNSPLHF
J: TRBJ1-5; size: -; D: -; V: TRBV21-1; CDR3: CASSKAGRGDQPQHF
J: TRBJ1-5; size: -; D: -; V: TRBV28; CDR3: CASSPYSNQPQHF
J: TRBJ2-5; size: -; D: -; V: TRBV5-1; CDR3: CASSLVAAQETQYF
J: TRBJ2-2; size: -; D: TRBD2; V: TRBV5-6; CDR3: CASSLDRGGRHFTGELFF
J: TRBJ2-3; size: -; D: -; V: TRBV2; CDR3: CASSIRGPDTQYF
J: TRBJ2-3; size: once; D: TRBD1; V: TRBV7-3; CDR3: CASSLQGASTDTQYF
J: TRBJ1-5; size: -; D: -; V: TRBV18; CDR3: CASSQGWDQPQHF
J: TRBJ2-5; size: once; D: -; V: TRBV11-1; CDR3: CASSLGQQETQYF
J: TRBJ1-6; size: -; D: -; V: TRBV5-1; CDR3: CASSYTPGRENSPLHF
J: TRBJ2-1; size: -; D: TRBD2; V: TRBV19; CDR3: CASRTSGSPNNEQFF
J: TRBJ2-7; size: -; D: TRBD2; V: TRBV6-5; CDR3: CASSSSGGVRYF
J: TRBJ1-2; size: -; D: -; V: TRBV28; CDR3: CASSLTSYGYTF
J: TRBJ2-4; size: -; D: TRBD2; V: TRBV6-6; CDR3: CASSPGTNNLEYF
J: TRBJ1-6; size: -; D: -; V: TRBV18; CDR3: CASSPPQATDSPLHF
J: TRBJ2-7; size: -; D: TRBD1; V: TRBV5-1; CDR3: CASSSGQGAYEQYF
J: TRBJ1-1; size: -; D: -; V: TRBV28; CDR3: CASTIFTGRGEAFF
J: TRBJ2-1; size: -; D: TRBD2; V: TRBV7-6; CDR3: CASSLAQRGEQFF
J: TRBJ1-5; size: -; D: -; V: TRBV28; CDR3: CASSWTAYSNQPQHF
J: TRBJ1-4; size: -; D: -; V: TRBV5-1; CDR3: CASSPGGSGGTNEKLFF
J: TRBJ2-2; size: -; D: -; V: TRBV11-3; CDR3: CASSLEGGEAGRRGELFF
J: TRBJ1-2; size: once; D: -; V: TRBV19; CDR3: CASSSSGGRDGYTF